The 10 T cell receptor beta chains given below trace back to one sample, sequenced in a study of identical twins. TCRdb used MiXCR to reprocess the 5' RACE reads, holding one entry per CDR3 protein. The data show around 470,000 distinct CDR3 sequences, 12% to 15% seen once. These data are also associated with another study on yellow fever vaccine responses in identical twins.

The specimen was CD4+ T cells sorted from blood. Receptors originate from a woman aged 18-29 years in good health.

This clonotype occurred a few times. This sequence joins TRBV5-5 and TRBJ2-2; 9 positions match TRBD2. This CDR3 comprises 17 residues. The junction had 4 bases not matched to a gene; V was cut back by 1 base and J by 0 bases. The germline V gene has CDR1 SGHKS and CDR2 YYEKEE (reference sequence). As DNA, the CDR3 is TGTGCCAGCAGCTTGAGGGCTAGCGGGGCGAACACCGGGGAGCTGTTTTTT. The encoded protein is CASSLRASGANTGELFF.

This clonotype was detected only a few times. The rearrangement joins TRBV6-2 or TRBV6-3 to TRBJ2-1; TRBD1 is a possible D gene (6 bases). The CDR3 length is 16 residues. V was trimmed by 4 bases and J by 5 bases, leaving 18 bases between them. The germline V gene has CDR1 MNHEY and CDR2 SVGEGT. CDR3 coding DNA: TGTGCCAGCAGTTCCCCGGGACACCAGAGAAACAATGAGCAGTTCTTC. Translated: CASSSPGHQRNNEQFF.

This chain links TRBV29-1 with TRBJ2-1, with TRBD2 as a possible D gene (5 bases). Trimming shortened V by 6 bases and J by 0 bases, and 12 bases separated the two germline ends. CDR1 and CDR2 from the germline V gene are SQVTM and ANQGSEA. This CDR3 is built from 14 residues. CDR3 in DNA: TGCAGCGTCCGGACTTCATACTCCTACAATGAGCAGTTCTTC. It yields the protein CSVRTSYSYNEQFF.

This clonotype was recorded a few times. This sequence joins TRBV11-1 and TRBJ2-1; D is unresolved. CDR1 is SGHAT, CDR2 FQDESV, per germline (reference sequence). CDR3 length equals 14 residues. Between the trimmed V and J ends, which lost 1 base and 10 bases, there was a span of 14 bases. As DNA, the CDR3 is TGTGCCAGCAGCTTAGATGGCCACATGGGCGAGCAGTTCTTC. Protein product: CASSLDGHMGEQFF.

The V gene is TRBV19, the J gene TRBJ2-3, with D maybe TRBD1 (5 bases). This CDR3 region has 17 residues. Deletions cut 3 bases from V and 4 bases from J, with 20 bases between. Germline CDR1 LNHDA, CDR2 SQIVND (reference sequence). DNA for the CDR3: TGTGCCAGTAGTATCAGGTCAGGGTCGGTGGTCGCAGATACGCAGTATTTT. Residues: CASSIRSGSVVADTQYF.

This clonotype came up a few times. The chain has TRBV12-3 or TRBV12-4 and TRBJ2-5; D ambiguous. The CDR3 totals 16 residues. The V gene lost 0 bases and the J gene lost 1 base, with 12 bases spanning the gap. The CDR3 loop reads CASSLAGRRTQETQYF. The CDR3 DNA reads as TGTGCCAGCAGTTTAGCGGGAAGGCGGACCCAAGAGACCCAGTACTTC.

This clonotype has a handful of counts. CDR3: CAIRGGQGSGELFF. The CDR3 DNA reads TGTGCCATAAGGGGGGGACAGGGGTCCGGGGAGCTGTTTTTT. V gene TRBV19 combines with J gene TRBJ2-2; TRBD1 matches 10 bases. There are 14 residues in the CDR3. J gave up 6 bases and V 10 bases, and 8 bases lay outside the gene matches. Per germline, CDR1 LNHDA and CDR2 SQIVND (reference sequence). Using reference TRBV19 and TRBJ2-2 for the parts outside the CDR3, the full variable domain is DGGITQSPKYLFRKEGQNVTLSCEQNLNHDAMYWYRQDPGQGLRLIYYSQIVNDFQKGDIAEGYSVSREKKESFPLTVTSAQKNPTAFYLCAIRGGQGSGELFFGEGSRLTVL.

The genes are TRBV30 and TRBJ2-7; D may correspond to TRBD1 or TRBD2 (7 bases each). The CDR3 spans 14 residues. CDR1 is GTSNPN, CDR2 SVGIG, per germline (reference sequence). Trimming shortened V by 3 bases and J by 3 bases, and 15 bases separated the two germline ends. The CDR3, as DNA: TGTGCCTGGAGCCCAGGGGGAGGGGACTACGAGCAGTACTTC. Its protein product is CAWSPGGGDYEQYF.

This clonotype was detected a few times. The chain employs TRBV11-2 and TRBJ2-5, with 8 bases lining up with TRBD2. This CDR3 contains 15 residues. The trim removed 0 bases at V and 5 bases at J, leaving 5 bases unmatched. Germline V gene data show CDR1 as SGHAT and CDR2 as FQNNGV. The CDR3 DNA reads TGTGCCAGCAGCTTAGAGGGAGCTAGCGGGGAGACCCAGTACTTC. As protein: CASSLEGASGETQYF.

The sample holds a few counts of this clonotype. The chain couples TRBV2 to TRBJ2-3, with D hard to call. The V and J ends lost 1 base and 6 bases respectively, with 14 bases between them. CDR3 length equals 15 residues. Germline CDR1 is SNHLY and CDR2 is FYNNEI. CDR3 bases: TGTGCCAGCAGTGAAGAGCGAAGCTTCCGTGATACGCAGTATTTT. It codes for CASSEERSFRDTQYF.